This TCR beta chain was sequenced during a study of T-cell reconstitution after alpha-beta-depleted transplantation in children. The study, taken as a whole, reports: At around two months after transplant, the alpha-beta T cells were reportedly derived from several hundred expanded clones that came from non-depleted graft cells. The study traced high day-60 TCRbeta diversity in some patients to surviving recipient T cells and thymic progenitors. T-cell counts and diversity at one year following transplant were attributed mainly to newly produced T cells.

Unique molecular identifiers were incorporated when the TCRbeta library was constructed. One entry per CDR3 protein results from TCRdb running MiXCR on the PCR reads. The data contain hundreds of thousands of distinct CDR3 sequences, approximately 8% of them seen just once; the ten biggest clones take up approximately 6.3%. This clonotype was seen ten or more times. Its antigen is as yet unknown. The sequence came from a male patient younger than 18 who had a stem cell transplant for acute lymphoblastic leukemia, so the T cells may come from the graft donor. The sequenced sample was PBMCs, mostly from graft donor cells, obtained 180 days after TCRalphabeta/CD19-depleted stem cell transplant.

DNA of the CDR3: TGTGCCAGCAGTTTACCGGCAGGGGGTTGGGGAAACATTCAGTACTTC. Translation: CASSLPAGGWGNIQYF. The chain joins TRBV28 to TRBJ2-4; TRBD1 matches 7 bases. Germline CDR1 MDHEN, CDR2 SYDVKM. V lost 2 bases, J lost 6 bases, and 10 bases stayed unmatched. This CDR3 has 16 amino acids.